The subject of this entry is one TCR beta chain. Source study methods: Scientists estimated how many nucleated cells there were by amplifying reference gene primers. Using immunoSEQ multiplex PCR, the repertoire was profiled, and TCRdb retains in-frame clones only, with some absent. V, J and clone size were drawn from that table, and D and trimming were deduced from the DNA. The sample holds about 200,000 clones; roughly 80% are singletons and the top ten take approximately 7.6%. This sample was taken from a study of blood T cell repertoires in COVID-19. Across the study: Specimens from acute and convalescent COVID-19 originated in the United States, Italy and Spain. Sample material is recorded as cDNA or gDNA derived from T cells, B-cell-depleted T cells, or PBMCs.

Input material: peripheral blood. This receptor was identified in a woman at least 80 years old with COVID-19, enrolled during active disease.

CDR3 sequence reads: CASRGDSPQPQHF. The CDR3 coding sequence is TGTGCCAGCAGGGGGGACAGTCCTCAGCCCCAGCATTTT. The chain is built from TRBV2 and TRBJ1-5; 7 nucleotides line up with TRBD1. The CDR3 contains 13 residues. Germline V gene data show CDR1 as SNHLY and CDR2 as FYNNEI. V dropped 6 bases and J dropped 6; count of bases not matched to a gene: 5.